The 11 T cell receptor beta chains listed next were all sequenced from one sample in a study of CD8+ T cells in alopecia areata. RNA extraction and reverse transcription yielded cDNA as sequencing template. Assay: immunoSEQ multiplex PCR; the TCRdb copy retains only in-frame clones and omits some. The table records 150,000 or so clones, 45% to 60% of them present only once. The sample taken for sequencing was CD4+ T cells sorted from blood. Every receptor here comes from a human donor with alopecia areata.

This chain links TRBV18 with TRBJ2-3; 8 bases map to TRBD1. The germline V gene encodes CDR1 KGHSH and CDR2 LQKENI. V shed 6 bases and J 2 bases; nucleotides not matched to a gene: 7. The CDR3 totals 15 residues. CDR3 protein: CASSPQGAHTDTQYF. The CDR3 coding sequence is TGTGCCAGCTCGCCGCAGGGGGCTCACACAGATACGCAGTATTTT.

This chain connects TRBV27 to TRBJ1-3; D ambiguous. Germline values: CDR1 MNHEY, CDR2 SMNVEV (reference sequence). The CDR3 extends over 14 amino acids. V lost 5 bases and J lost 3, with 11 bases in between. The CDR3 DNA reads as TGTGCCAGCAGTCTGACGATGGGTGGAAACACCATATATTTT. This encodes CASSLTMGGNTIYF.

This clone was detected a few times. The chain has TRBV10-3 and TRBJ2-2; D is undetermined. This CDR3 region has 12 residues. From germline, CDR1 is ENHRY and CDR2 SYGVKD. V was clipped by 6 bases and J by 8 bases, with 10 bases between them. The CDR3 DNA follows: TGTGCCATCAGGAAACCCTCGGGGGAGCTGTTTTTT. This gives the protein CAIRKPSGELFF.

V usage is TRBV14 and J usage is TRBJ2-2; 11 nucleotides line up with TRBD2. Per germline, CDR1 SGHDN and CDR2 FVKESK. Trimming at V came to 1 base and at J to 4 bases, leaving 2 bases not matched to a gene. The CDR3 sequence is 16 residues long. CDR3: CASSQVAGGRTGELFF. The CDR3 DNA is TGTGCCAGCAGCCAAGTAGCGGGAGGGCGCACCGGGGAGCTGTTTTTT.

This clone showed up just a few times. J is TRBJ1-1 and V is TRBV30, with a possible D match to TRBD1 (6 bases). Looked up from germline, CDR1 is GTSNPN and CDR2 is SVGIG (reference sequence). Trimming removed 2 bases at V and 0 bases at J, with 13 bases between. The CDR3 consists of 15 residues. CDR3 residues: CAWSLLRQVNTEAFF. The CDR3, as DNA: TGTGCCTGGAGTCTACTGAGACAGGTGAACACTGAAGCTTTCTTT.

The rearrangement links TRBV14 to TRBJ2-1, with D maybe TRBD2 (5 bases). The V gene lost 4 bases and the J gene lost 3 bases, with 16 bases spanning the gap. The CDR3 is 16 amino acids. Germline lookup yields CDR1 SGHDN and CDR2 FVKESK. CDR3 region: CASSPKAAFRYNEQFF. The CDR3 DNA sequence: TGTGCCAGCAGCCCAAAAGCGGCTTTTCGCTACAATGAGCAGTTCTTC.

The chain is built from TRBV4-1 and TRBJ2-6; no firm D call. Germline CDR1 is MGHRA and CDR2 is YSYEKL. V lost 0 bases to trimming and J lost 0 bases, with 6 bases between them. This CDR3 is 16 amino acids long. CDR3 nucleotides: TGCGCCAGCAGCCAAGAAAGGTTCTCTGGGGCCAACGTCCTGACTTTC. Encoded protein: CASSQERFSGANVLTF.

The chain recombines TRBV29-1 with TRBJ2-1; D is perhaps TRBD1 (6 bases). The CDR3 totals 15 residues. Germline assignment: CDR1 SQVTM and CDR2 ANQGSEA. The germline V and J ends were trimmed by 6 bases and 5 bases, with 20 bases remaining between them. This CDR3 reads CSVRGTHAPNNEQFF. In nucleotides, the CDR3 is TGCAGCGTAAGGGGGACCCACGCTCCCAACAATGAGCAGTTCTTC.

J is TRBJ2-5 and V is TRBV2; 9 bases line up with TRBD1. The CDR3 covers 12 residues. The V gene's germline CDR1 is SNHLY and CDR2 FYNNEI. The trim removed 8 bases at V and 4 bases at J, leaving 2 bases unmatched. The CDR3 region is CASLDRGETQYF. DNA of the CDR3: TGTGCCAGCCTGGACAGGGGAGAGACCCAGTACTTC.

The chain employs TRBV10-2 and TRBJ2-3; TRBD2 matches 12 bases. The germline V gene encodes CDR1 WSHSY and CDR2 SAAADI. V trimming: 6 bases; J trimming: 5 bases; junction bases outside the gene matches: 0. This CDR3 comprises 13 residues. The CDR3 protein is CASRGLAGDTQYF. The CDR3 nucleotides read TGCGCCAGCAGGGGACTAGCGGGAGATACGCAGTATTTT.

The CDR3 DNA sequence: TGCAGCGTTGGGCAGGCGACTGAAGCTTTCTTT. It yields the protein CSVGQATEAFF. The J gene is TRBJ1-1, the V gene TRBV29-1; D unclear. The CDR3 sequence is 11 residues long. Germline V gene sequence: CDR1 SQVTM, CDR2 ANQGSEA. V lost 4 bases and J 5 bases, leaving 8 bases between the germline ends.